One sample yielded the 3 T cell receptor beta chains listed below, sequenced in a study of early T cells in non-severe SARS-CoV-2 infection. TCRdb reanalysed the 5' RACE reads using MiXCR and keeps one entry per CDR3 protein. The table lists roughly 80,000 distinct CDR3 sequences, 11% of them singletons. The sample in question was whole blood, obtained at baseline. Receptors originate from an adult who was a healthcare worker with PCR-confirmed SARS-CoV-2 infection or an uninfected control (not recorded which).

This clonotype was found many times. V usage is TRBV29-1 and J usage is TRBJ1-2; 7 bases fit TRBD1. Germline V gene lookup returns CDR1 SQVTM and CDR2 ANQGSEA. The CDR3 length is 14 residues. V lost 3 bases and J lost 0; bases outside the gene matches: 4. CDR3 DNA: TGCAGCGTTGAGGCGGGACAGCCTAACTATGGCTACACCTTC. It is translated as CSVEAGQPNYGYTF.

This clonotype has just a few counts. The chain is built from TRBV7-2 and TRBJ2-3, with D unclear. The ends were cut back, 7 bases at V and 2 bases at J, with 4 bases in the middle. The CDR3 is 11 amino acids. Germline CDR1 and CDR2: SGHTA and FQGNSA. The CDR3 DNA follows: TGTGCCAGCACTACCACAGATACGCAGTATTTT. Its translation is CASTTTDTQYF.

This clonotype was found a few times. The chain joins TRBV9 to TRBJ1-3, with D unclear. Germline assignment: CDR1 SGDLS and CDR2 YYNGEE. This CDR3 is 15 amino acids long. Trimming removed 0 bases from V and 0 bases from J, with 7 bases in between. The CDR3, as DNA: TGTGCCAGCAGCGTAGATATGTACTCTGGAAACACCATATATTTT. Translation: CASSVDMYSGNTIYF.